These T cell receptor beta chains were read from a single sample in a study of beta chain features in type 1 diabetes. The data were produced by immunoSEQ multiplex PCR, yet TCRdb's version contains in-frame clones alone and is incomplete. Among under 500,000 clones, over 25% were seen once, and the ten largest hold almost 0.065%. The sequencing sample was made of naive CD4+ T cells from blood. Every receptor here comes from a man aged 18 to 30 in good health. Each CDR3 is given with its conserved first and last residue. A D gene is named only where the DNA matches it firmly. Only part of the rows carry a size: once, few, many, or a class if the clone is expanded.

cdr3_aa	cdr3_nt	d_call	clone_size	j_call	v_call
CASSLWIGELFF	TGTGCCAGCAGCTTATGGATCGGGGAGCTGTTTTTT	.	few	TRBJ2-2	TRBV7-9
CASRAGHQPQHF	TGTGCCAGCAGGGCCGGACATCAGCCCCAGCATTTT	.	few	TRBJ1-5	TRBV25-1
CASLALSANVLTF	TGTGCCAGTCTTGCTTTGAGTGCCAACGTCCTGACTTTC	.	.	TRBJ2-6	TRBV7-2
CASSFSGGTNYEQYF	TGTGCCAGCAGCTTTTCTGGCGGGACGAACTACGAGCAGTACTTC	.	.	TRBJ2-7	TRBV7-2
CASRKVTGFPNYGYTF	TGTGCCAGCAGGAAAGTAACAGGGTTTCCTAACTATGGCTACACCTTC	.	.	TRBJ1-2	TRBV5-4
CSAEQGLF	TGCAGCGCAGAACAGGGGCTCTTT	TRBD1	few	TRBJ2-3	TRBV29-1
CASHHDRGVTDTQYF	TGTGCCAGCCACCATGACAGGGGGGTCACAGATACGCAGTATTTT	TRBD1	.	TRBJ2-3	TRBV18
CASSLTGGGNQPQHF	TGTGCCAGCAGTTTGACAGGAGGTGGAAATCAGCCCCAGCATTTT	.	.	TRBJ1-5	TRBV6-5
CASSLRVRDYEQYF	TGTGCCAGCAGCTTACGGGTCAGGGACTACGAGCAGTACTTC	.	.	TRBJ2-7	TRBV7-6
CASTDGSGANVLTF	TGTGCCAGTACGGACGGCTCTGGGGCCAACGTCCTGACTTTC	.	.	TRBJ2-6	TRBV28
CASSPGLAGAGQYF	TGTGCCAGCTCACCGGGACTAGCGGGAGCAGGGCAGTACTTC	TRBD2	few	TRBJ2-7	TRBV18
CASRGTGGGYEQYF	TGTGCCAGCAGAGGGACAGGGGGCGGCTACGAGCAGTACTTC	TRBD1	few	TRBJ2-7	TRBV25-1
CASSARGVSTDTQYF	TGTGCCAGCAGCGCACGAGGTGTGAGTACAGATACGCAGTATTTT	.	.	TRBJ2-3	TRBV7-9
CSARGPYEQYF	TGCAGTGCTAGAGGTCCCTACGAGCAGTACTTC	.	few	TRBJ2-7	TRBV20-1
CASERAGRTGELFF	TGTGCCAGCGAAAGGGCAGGGCGGACCGGGGAGCTGTTTTTT	.	few	TRBJ2-2	TRBV7-2
CAWMATNYGYTF	TGTGCCTGGATGGCAACTAACTATGGCTACACCTTC	.	few	TRBJ1-2	TRBV30
CASSFGTGVNEKLFF	TGTGCCAGCAGCTTCGGGACAGGGGTTAATGAAAAACTGTTTTTT	TRBD1	few	TRBJ1-4	TRBV7-7
CSGKGLAIEQFF	TGCAGCGGGAAAGGACTAGCGATCGAGCAGTTCTTC	TRBD2	.	TRBJ2-1	TRBV29-1
CASSRDREAGEQYF	TGTGCCAGCAGCAGAGACAGGGAGGCTGGCGAGCAGTACTTC	.	.	TRBJ2-7	TRBV6-5
CAIRGGQIYEQYF	TGTGCCATCCGGGGAGGGCAGATCTACGAGCAGTACTTC	TRBD2	.	TRBJ2-7	TRBV10-3
CSAAPGLLPPYEQYF	TGCAGCGCTGCGCCCGGGCTCCTCCCCCCCTACGAGCAGTACTTC	.	few	TRBJ2-7	TRBV29-1
CAWADGPNYGYTF	TGTGCCTGGGCGGACGGTCCTAACTATGGCTACACCTTC	.	few	TRBJ1-2	TRBV30
CASSSTGTAPREQFF	TGCGCCAGCAGCTCTACCGGGACAGCCCCCCGGGAGCAGTTCTTC	TRBD1	few	TRBJ2-1	TRBV5-1
CASSPITGTSYEQYF	TGCGCCAGCAGCCCCATTACGGGGACATCATACGAGCAGTACTTC	.	.	TRBJ2-7	TRBV5-1
CAWSPRWVGYTF	TGTGCCTGGAGTCCACGGTGGGTCGGCTACACCTTC	.	.	TRBJ1-2	TRBV30
CASSFSGRGYNEQFF	TGTGCCAGCAGCTTTAGCGGGAGAGGCTACAATGAGCAGTTCTTC	TRBD2	.	TRBJ2-1	TRBV11-2
CASSLPGRETQYF	TGCGCCAGCAGCTTGCCGGGCAGAGAGACCCAGTACTTC	.	.	TRBJ2-5	TRBV5-1
CSAQDRKGYTF	TGCAGTGCCCAAGACAGGAAAGGCTACACCTTC	.	.	TRBJ1-2	TRBV20-1
CASSTPVSWSDEQFF	TGTGCCAGCAGTACCCCCGTCTCGTGGTCGGATGAGCAGTTCTTC	.	.	TRBJ2-1	TRBV28
CASSPGQGDIEQYF	TGTGCCAGCAGCCCGGGACAGGGAGACATCGAGCAGTACTTC	TRBD1	few	TRBJ2-7	TRBV13
CASSPYTGPLSEQYF	TGTGCCAGCTCACCATACACTGGCCCTCTTTCCGAGCAGTACTTC	.	.	TRBJ2-7	TRBV18
CACGLNEQFF	TGTGCCTGCGGTCTCAATGAGCAGTTCTTC	.	.	TRBJ2-1	TRBV30
CAWSVLRAAEKLFF	TGTGCCTGGAGTGTACTCAGGGCGGCTGAAAAACTGTTTTTT	.	.	TRBJ1-4	TRBV30
CSVESGASAQETQYF	TGCAGCGTTGAGTCGGGGGCGTCGGCCCAAGAGACCCAGTACTTC	.	few	TRBJ2-5	TRBV29-1
CASSLRFRGGPDTQYF	TGTGCCAGCAGCTTAAGGTTCAGGGGGGGACCAGATACGCAGTATTTT	.	.	TRBJ2-3	TRBV7-2
CASSDRTGNYNEQFF	TGTGCCAGCAGTGACAGGACAGGCAACTACAATGAGCAGTTCTTC	TRBD1	.	TRBJ2-1	TRBV25-1
CASSFSSNEQFF	TGTGCCAGCAGCTTTAGTAGCAATGAGCAGTTCTTC	.	.	TRBJ2-1	TRBV7-9
CASSERLASYNEQFF	TGTGCCAGCAGTGAAAGACTAGCGTCTTACAATGAGCAGTTCTTC	TRBD2	.	TRBJ2-1	TRBV2
CASSQGIAGVDHNEQFF	TGTGCCAGCAGCCAAGGCATAGCGGGAGTCGACCACAATGAGCAGTTCTTC	TRBD2	.	TRBJ2-1	TRBV4-2
CASSAGDRDLARKQFF	TGCGCCAGCAGCGCCGGCGACCGGGACTTAGCCCGAAAGCAGTTCTTC	.	.	TRBJ2-1	TRBV5-1